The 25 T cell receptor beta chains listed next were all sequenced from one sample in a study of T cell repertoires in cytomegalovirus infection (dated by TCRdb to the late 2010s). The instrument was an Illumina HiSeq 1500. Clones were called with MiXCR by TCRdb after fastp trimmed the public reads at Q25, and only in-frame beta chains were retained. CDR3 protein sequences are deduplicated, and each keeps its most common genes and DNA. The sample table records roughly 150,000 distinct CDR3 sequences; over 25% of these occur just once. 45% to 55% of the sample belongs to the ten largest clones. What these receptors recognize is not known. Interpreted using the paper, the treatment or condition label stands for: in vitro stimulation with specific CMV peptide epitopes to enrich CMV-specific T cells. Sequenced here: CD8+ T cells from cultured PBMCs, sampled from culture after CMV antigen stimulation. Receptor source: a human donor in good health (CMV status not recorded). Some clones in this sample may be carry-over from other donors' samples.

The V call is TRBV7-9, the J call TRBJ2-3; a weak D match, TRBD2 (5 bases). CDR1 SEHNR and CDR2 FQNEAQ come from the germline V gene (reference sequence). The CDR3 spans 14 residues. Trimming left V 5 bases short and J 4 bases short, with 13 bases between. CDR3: CASSMPTDSDTQYF. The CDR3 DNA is TGTGCCAGCAGCATGCCGACGGACTCAGATACGCAGTATTTT.

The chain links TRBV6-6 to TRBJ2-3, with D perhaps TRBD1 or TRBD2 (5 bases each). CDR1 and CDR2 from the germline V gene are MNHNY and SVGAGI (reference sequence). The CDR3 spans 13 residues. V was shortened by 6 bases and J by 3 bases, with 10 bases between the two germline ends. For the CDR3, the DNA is TGTGCCAGCAGACCCTGGGGGACAGATACGCAGTATTTT. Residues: CASRPWGTDTQYF.

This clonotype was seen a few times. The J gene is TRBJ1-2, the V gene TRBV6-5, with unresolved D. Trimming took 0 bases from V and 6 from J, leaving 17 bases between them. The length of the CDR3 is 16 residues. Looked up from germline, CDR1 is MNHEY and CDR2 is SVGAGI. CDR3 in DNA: TGTGCCAGCAGTTACTCGAAGAGGGTCGGGTTTGATGGCTACACCTTC. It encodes CASSYSKRVGFDGYTF.

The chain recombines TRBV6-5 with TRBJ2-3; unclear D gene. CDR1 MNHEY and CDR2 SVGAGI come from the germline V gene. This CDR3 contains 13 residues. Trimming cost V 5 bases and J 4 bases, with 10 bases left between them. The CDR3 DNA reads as TGTGCCAGCAGTGACGGCGCAGCAGATACGCAGTATTTT. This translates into CASSDGAADTQYF.

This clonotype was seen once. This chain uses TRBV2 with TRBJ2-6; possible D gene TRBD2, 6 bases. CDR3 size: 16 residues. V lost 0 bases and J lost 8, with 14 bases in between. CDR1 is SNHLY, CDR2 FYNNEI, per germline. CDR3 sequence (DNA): TGTGCCAGCAGTGAAGCGCTTATGGGACTCTCCAACGTCCTGACTTTC. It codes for CASSEALMGLSNVLTF.

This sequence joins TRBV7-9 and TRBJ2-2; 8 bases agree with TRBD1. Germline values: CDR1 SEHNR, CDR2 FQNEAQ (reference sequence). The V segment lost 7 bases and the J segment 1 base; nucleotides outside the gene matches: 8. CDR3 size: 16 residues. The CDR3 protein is CASTLDRGQNTGELFF. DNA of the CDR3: TGTGCCAGCACCCTAGACAGGGGCCAGAACACCGGGGAGCTGTTTTTT.

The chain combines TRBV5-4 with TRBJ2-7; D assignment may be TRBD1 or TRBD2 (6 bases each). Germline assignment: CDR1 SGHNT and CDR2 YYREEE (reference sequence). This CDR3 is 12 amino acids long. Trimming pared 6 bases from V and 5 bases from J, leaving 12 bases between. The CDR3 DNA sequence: TGTGCCAGCACCGAGGGGGGCCACGAGCAGTACTTC. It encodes CASTEGGHEQYF.

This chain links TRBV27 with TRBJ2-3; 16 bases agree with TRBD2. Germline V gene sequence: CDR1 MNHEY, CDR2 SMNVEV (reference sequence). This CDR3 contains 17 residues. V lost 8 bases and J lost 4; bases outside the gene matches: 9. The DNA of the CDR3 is TGTGCCAGCCAGGGACTAGCGGGGGGGTACAGGGCAGATACGCAGTATTTT. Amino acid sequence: CASQGLAGGYRADTQYF.

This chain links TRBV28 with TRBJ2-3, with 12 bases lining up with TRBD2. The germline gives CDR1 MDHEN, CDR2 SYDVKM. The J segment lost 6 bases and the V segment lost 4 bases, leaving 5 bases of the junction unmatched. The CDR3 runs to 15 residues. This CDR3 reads CASSSRLAGGDTQYF. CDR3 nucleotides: TGTGCCAGCAGTTCCCGGCTAGCGGGGGGGGATACGCAGTATTTT.

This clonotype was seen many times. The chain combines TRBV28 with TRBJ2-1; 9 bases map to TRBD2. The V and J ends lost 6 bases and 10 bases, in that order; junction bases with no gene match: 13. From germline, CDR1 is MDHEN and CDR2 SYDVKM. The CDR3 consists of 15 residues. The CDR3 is CASSSAGGSRREQFF. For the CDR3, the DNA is TGTGCCAGCAGCTCAGCGGGGGGCTCGCGCAGGGAGCAGTTCTTC.

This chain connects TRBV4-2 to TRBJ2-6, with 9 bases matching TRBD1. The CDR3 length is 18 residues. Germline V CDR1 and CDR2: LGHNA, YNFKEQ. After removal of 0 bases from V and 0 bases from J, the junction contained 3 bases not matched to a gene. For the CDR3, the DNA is TGTGCCAGCAGCCAAGAAACAGGGGGCGCCTCTGGGGCCAACGTCCTGACTTTC. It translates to CASSQETGGASGANVLTF.

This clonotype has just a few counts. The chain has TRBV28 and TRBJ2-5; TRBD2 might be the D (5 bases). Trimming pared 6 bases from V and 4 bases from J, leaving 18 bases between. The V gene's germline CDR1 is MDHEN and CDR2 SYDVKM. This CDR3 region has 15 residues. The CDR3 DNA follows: TGTGCCAGCAGACGAACACCGGGCGGGCGAGAGACCCAGTACTTC. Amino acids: CASRRTPGGRETQYF.

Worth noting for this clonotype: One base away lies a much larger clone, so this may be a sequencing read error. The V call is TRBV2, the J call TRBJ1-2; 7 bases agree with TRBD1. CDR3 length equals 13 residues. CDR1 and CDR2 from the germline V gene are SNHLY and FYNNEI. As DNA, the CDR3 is TGTGCCAACAGTGACCAGGGGGGAAATGGCTACACCTTC. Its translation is CANSDQGGNGYTF.

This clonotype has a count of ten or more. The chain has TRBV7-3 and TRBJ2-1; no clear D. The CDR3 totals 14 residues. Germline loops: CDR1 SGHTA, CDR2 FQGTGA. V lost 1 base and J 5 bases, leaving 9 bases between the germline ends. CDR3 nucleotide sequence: TGTGCCAGCAGCTTAATCCCCGCAGACAATGAGCAGTTCTTC. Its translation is CASSLIPADNEQFF.

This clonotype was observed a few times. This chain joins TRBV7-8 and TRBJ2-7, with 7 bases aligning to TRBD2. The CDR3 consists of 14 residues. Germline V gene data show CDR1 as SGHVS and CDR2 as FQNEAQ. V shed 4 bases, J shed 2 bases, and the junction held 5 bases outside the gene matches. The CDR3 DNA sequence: TGTGCCAGCAGCTGGGGGGGGAAAACCTACGAGCAGTACTTC. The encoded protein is CASSWGGKTYEQYF. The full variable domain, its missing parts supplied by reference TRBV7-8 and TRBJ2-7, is GAGVSQSPRYKVAKRGQDVALRCDPISGHVSLFWYQQALGQGPEFLTYFQNEAQLDKSGLPSDRFFAERPEGSVSTLKIQRTQQEDSAVYLCASSWGGKTYEQYFGPGTRLTVT.

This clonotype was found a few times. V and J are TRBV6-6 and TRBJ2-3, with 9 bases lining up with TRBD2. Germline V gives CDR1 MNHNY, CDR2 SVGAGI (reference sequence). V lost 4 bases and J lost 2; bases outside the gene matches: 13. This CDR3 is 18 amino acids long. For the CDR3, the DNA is TGTGCCAGCAGTTTAGTCCGCGGGGGGGAAACCAACACAGATACGCAGTATTTT. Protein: CASSLVRGGETNTDTQYF.

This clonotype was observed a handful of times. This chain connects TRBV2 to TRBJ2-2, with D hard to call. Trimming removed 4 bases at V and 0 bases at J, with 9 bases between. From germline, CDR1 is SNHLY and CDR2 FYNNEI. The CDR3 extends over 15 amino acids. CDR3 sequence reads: CASSAGETNTGELFF. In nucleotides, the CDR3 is TGTGCCAGCAGTGCTGGGGAAACGAACACCGGGGAGCTGTTTTTT.

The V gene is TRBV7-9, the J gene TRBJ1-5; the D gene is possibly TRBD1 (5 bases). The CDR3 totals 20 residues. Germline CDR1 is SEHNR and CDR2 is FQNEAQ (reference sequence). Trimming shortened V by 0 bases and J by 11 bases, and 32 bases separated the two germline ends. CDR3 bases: TGTGCCAGCAGCTTAGCTCCACTATTCCCTTTTGGGGGGGACGGTAAAGCCCAGCATTTT. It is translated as CASSLAPLFPFGGDGKAQHF.

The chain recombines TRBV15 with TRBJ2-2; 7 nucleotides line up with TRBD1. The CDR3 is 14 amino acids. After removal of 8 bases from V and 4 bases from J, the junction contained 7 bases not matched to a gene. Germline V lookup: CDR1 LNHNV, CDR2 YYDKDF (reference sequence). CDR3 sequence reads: CATPQQGSTGELFF. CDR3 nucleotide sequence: TGTGCCACCCCCCAACAGGGGTCCACCGGGGAGCTGTTTTTT. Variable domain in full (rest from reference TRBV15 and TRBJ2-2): DAMVIQNPRYQVTQFGKPVTLSCSQTLNHNVMYWYQQKSSQAPKLLFHYYDKDFNNEADTPDNFQSRRPNTSFCFLDIRSPGLGDTAMYLCATPQQGSTGELFFGEGSRLTVL.

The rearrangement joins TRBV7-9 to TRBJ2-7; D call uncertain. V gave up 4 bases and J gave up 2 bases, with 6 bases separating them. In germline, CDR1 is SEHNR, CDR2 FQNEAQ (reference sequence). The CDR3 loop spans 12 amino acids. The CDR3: CASSSGAYEQYF. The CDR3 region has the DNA TGTGCCAGCAGCTCAGGAGCCTACGAGCAGTACTTC.

CDR3 in DNA: TGTGCCAGCAGTCTGAGTTTCACCGGGGAGCTGTTTTTT. This sequence encodes CASSLSFTGELFF. The chain has TRBV27 and TRBJ2-2; D is ambiguous. The CDR3 consists of 13 residues. V gave up 5 bases and J gave up 4 bases, with 8 bases separating them. The V gene's germline CDR1 is MNHEY and CDR2 SMNVEV (reference sequence).

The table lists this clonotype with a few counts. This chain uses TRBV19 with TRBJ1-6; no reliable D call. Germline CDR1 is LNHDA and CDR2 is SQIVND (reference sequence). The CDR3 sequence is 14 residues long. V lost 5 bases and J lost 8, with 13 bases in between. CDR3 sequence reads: CASSAGVGYSPLHF. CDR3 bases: TGTGCCAGTAGTGCCGGGGTCGGATATTCACCCCTCCACTTT.

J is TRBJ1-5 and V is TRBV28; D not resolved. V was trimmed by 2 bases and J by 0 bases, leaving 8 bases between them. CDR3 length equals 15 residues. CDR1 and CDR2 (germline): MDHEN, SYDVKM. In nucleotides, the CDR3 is TGTGCCAGCAGTTTAGGGCGGTATAGCAATCAGCCCCAGCATTTT. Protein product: CASSLGRYSNQPQHF.

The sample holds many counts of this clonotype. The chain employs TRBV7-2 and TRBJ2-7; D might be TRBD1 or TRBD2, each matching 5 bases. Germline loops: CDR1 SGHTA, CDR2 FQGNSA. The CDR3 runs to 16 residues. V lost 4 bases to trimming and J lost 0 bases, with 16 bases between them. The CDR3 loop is CASSSRKGTTSYEQYF. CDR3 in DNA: TGTGCCAGCAGCTCGAGGAAAGGGACCACCTCCTACGAGCAGTACTTC.

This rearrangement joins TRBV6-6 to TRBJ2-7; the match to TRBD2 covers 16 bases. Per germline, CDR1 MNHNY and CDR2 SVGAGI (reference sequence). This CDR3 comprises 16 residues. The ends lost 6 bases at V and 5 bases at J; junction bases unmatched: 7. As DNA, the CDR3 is TGTGCCAGCAGCCTGGGACTAGCGGGGGGGCTTGACGAGCAGTACTTC. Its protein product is CASSLGLAGGLDEQYF.